This entry describes one TCR beta chain. What it binds is unknown. Clones were sequenced by immunoSEQ multiplex PCR, and TCRdb holds only the in-frame ones, with some missing. The sample contains about 18,000 clones, more than 75% of which appear only once. The record originates from a study of CD4 T cells in relation to SARS-CoV-2 and coronaviruses. Study information: The negative reference was HIV-1 Nef peptide pool or peptide-free culture.

This CDR3 has 11 amino acids. CD4+ T cells from unexposed donors were obtained before the COVID-19 pandemic (2011-2018). The cells were cultured for around ten days before CD4+ T cells were isolated. The chain recombines TRBV21-1 with TRBJ2-5. TRBV21-1 represents a pseudogene. The receptor's source is a human donor in good health. Material for sequencing was CD4+ T cells from PBMCs, cultured in vitro. The CDR3 protein is CASTQGETQYF. The CDR3 bases are TGTGCCAGCACCCAAGGGGAGACCCAGTACTTC.